This T cell receptor (beta chain) was captured in a study of T cell responses to AZD1222 COVID-19 vaccine (dated by TCRdb to about 2021). For the study in its entirety: AZD1222 recipients with second doses at about 4 weeks or about 12 weeks were pooled, because spike-specific TCR depth and breadth did not differ between schedules. A total of 233 trial participants underwent TCR sequencing, of whom roughly 210 received two doses of AZD1222 and roughly 25 received two doses of the MenACWY control vaccine. Trial participants were enrolled by age into subgroups of 18-55, 56-69 and 70-plus years, and about 150, 27 and 61 TCR-sequenced participants, respectively, were included in these subgroups. The investigation overall reported the following: Conclusions about previously exposed vaccinees were limited because only six or seven AZD1222 recipients were SARS-CoV-2 seropositive at baseline. Participants were mostly white British and included more females than males, and it was suggested by the authors that clonal diversity may have been underestimated. Reportedly, almost half of the unique spike-specific TCRs recognized epitopes lying outside the regions that are mutated in the B.1.351 and B.1.1.7 variants. After two AZD1222 doses, spike-specific TCR breadth and depth were significantly higher than at day 0 and than in MenACWY recipients. Because no day 14 peak-response samples were available, the repertoires could be characterized only after the peak T cell response. The whole spike protein was spanned by vaccine-associated CD4 TCRs, and dominant responses were seen in regions 160-218 and 743-854. The 56-69-year group was small, and its depth increase did not reach significance, likely because of low power.

Read against the paper, the sample's time point label means: baseline before first vaccination. Samples from vaccinated people were obtained from the UK trials COV001 and COV002, which included a single-blind randomized controlled phase 2/3 trial of AZD1222 (ChAdOx1 nCoV-19) in healthy adults. For TCRbeta chain sequencing, PBMC samples were collected from trial participants at day 0 and at day 28 after the second dose. With regard to this clone: The clone's antigen remains unknown. At one boundary the junction diverges from the germline segment, which might be a read error.

The CDR3 regions of human TCRbeta chains were subjected to immunosequencing. Per the original workflow: Repertoire TCRs were matched against a reference library of SARS-CoV-2-specific TCRs generated with the MIRA antigen-specificity platform. Breadth was defined as the fraction of unique TCRs that were SARS-CoV-2-associated. Depth was defined as the fraction of total T cells that were SARS-CoV-2-associated. Each spike-specific TCR was assigned to its reactive spike region and to a CD4 or CD8 class using the MIRA data. Log10-transformed breadth and depth values were compared by one-way ANOVA with Sidak's multiple comparisons tests. TCRdb re-hosts the immuneACCESS table, in-frame sequences only. Its copies lack some clones; in the studies checked, an unresolved V gene accounts for under half of them, and the cause for the rest is not known. D and trimming were read from the DNA, whereas the V and J calls and clone size are those reported in that table. For this sample there are approximately 76,000 clones; about 82% appear just once. The ten most abundant clones make up 2.5% to 3.5% of the sample.

As encoded in the germline V gene (reference sequence), CDR1 is LNHDA while CDR2 is SQIVND. The CDR3, from cysteine to phenylalanine, totals 15 residues. Just the 45-base CDR3 DNA is kept, in frame starting at base 1. Sequenced material: peripheral blood, taken on day 0 of AZD1222 vaccination. This sequence was found in an adult in good health. The sequence joins TRBV19 to TRBJ1-2, and 10 junctional nucleotides match TRBD1. The CDR3 corresponds to CASSLETGGVSETTF. The DNA reads TGTGCCAGTAGTTTAGAGACAGGGGGCGTGTCGGAGACCACCTTC.